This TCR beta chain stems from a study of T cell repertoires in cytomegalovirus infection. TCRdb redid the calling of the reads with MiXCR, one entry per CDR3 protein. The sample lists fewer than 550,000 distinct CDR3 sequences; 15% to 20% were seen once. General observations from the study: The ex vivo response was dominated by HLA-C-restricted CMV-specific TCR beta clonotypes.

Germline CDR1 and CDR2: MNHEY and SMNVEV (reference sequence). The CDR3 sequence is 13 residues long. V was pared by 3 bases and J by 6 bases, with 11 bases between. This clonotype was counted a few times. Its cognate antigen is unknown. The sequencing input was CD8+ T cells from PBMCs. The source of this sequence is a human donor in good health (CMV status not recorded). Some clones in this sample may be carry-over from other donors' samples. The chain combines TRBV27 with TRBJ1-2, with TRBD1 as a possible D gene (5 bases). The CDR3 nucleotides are TGTGCCAGCAGTTTCGGGGGGATGGATGGCTACACCTTC. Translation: CASSFGGMDGYTF.